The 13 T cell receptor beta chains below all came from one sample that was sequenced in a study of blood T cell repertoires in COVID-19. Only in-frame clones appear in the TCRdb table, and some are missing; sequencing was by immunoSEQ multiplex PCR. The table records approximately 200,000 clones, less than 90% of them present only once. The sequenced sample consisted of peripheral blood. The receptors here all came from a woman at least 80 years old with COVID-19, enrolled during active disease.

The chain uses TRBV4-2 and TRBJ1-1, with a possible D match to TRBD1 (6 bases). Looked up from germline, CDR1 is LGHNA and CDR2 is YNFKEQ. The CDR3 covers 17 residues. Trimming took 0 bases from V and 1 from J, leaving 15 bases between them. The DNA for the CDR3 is TGTGCCAGCAGCCAAGAAGGGGGGGCGCGGGGGAACACTGAAGCTTTCTTT. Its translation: CASSQEGGARGNTEAFF.

The CDR3 protein is CAIKGANTGELFF. In DNA form, the CDR3 reads TGTGCCATCAAGGGGGCGAACACCGGGGAGCTGTTTTTT. The chain is built from TRBV10-3 and TRBJ2-2; a possible D gene is TRBD1 (6 bases). The CDR3 loop spans 13 amino acids. The germline V gene encodes CDR1 ENHRY and CDR2 SYGVKD. With 7 bases removed from V and 0 bases from J, the gap between germline ends came to 6 bases.

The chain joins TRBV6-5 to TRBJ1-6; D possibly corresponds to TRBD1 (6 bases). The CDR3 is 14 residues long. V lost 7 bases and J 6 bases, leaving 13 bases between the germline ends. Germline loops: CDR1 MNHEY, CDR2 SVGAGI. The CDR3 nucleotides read TGTGCCAGCAACACAGGGTCATCTAATTCACCCCTCCACTTT. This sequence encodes CASNTGSSNSPLHF.

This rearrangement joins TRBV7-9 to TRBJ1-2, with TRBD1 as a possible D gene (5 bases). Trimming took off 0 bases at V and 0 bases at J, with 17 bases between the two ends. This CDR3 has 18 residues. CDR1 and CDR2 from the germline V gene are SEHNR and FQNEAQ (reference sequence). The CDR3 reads CASSLAGTAGGANYGYTF. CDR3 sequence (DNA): TGTGCCAGCAGCTTAGCAGGGACGGCCGGGGGAGCTAACTATGGCTACACCTTC.

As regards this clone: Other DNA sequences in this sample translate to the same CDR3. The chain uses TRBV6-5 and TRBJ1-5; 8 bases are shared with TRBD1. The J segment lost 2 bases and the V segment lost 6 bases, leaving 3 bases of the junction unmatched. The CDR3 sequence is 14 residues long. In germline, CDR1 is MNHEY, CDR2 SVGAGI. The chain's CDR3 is CASSLTGGNQPQHF. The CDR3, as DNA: TGTGCCAGCAGCCTGACAGGGGGCAATCAGCCCCAGCATTTT.

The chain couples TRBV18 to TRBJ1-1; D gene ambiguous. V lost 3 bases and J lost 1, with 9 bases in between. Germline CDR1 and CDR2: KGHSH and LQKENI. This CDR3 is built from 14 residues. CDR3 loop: CASSPKQSNTEAFF. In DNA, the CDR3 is TGTGCCAGCTCACCCAAACAATCGAACACTGAAGCTTTCTTT.

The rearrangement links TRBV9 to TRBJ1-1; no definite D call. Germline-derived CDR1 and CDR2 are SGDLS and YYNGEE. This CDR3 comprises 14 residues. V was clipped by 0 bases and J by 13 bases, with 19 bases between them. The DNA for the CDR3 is TGTGCCAGCAGCGTAGAGTATACCAGGCCCCAAGTTTTCTTT. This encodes CASSVEYTRPQVFF.

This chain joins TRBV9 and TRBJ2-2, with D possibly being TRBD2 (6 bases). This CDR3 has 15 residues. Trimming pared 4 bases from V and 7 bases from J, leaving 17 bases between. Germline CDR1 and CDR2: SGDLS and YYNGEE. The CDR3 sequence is CASSPEGLTGGELFF. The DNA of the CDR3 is TGTGCCAGCAGCCCCGAGGGACTCACGGGCGGGGAGCTGTTTTTT. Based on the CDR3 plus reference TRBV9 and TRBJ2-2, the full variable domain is DSGVTQTPKHLITATGQRVTLRCSPRSGDLSVYWYQQSLDQGLQFLIQYYNGEERAKGNILERFSAQQFPDLHSELNLSSLELGDSALYFCASSPEGLTGGELFFGEGSRLTVL.

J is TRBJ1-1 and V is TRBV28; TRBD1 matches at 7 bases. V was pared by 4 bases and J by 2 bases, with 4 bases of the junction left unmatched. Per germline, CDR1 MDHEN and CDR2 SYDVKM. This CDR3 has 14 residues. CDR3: CASSSQGINTEAFF. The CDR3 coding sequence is TGTGCCAGCAGTTCACAGGGGATAAACACTGAAGCTTTCTTT.

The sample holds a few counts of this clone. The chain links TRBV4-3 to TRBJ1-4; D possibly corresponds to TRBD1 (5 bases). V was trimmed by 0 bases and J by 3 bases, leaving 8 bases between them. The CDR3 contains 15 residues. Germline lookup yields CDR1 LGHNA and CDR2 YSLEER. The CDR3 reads CASSQEPGSNEKLFF. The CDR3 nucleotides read TGCGCCAGCAGCCAAGAACCAGGGTCTAATGAAAAACTGTTTTTT.

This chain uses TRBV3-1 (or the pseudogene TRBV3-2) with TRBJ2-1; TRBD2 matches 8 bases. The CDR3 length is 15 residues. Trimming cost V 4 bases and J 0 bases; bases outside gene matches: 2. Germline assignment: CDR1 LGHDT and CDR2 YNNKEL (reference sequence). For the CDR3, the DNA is TGTGCCAGCAGCCCGGGGGGGAACTCCTACAATGAGCAGTTCTTC. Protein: CASSPGGNSYNEQFF.

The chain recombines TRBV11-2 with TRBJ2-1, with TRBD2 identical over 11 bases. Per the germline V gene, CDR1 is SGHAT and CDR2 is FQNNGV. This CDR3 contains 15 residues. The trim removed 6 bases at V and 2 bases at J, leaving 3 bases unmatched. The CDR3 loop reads CASRSSGGPYNEQFF. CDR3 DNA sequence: TGTGCCAGCAGGTCTAGCGGGGGGCCCTACAATGAGCAGTTCTTC.

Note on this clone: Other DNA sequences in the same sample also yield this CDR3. The CDR3 protein is CASSPDPGTAYGYTF. The CDR3 DNA follows: TGCGCCAGCAGCCCAGATCCCGGGACAGCCTATGGCTACACCTTC. V usage is TRBV5-1 and J usage is TRBJ1-2; 7 bases line up with TRBD1. The J segment lost 4 bases and the V segment lost 4 bases, leaving 10 bases of the junction unmatched. Germline V gives CDR1 SGHRS, CDR2 YFSETQ. The CDR3 has 15 residues.